This passage covers 23 T cell receptor beta chains from one sample sequenced in a study of T cell responses to AZD1222 COVID-19 vaccine. Clones were sequenced by immunoSEQ multiplex PCR, and TCRdb holds only the in-frame ones, with some missing. The profile shows about 120,000 clones, approximately 93% of them singletons. Sequenced material: peripheral blood, taken on day 0 of AZD1222 vaccination. These receptors originate from an adult in good health.

J is TRBJ2-3 and V is TRBV6-5; D might be TRBD2 (5 bases). Trimming cost V 5 bases and J 4 bases, with 10 bases left between them. The CDR3 runs to 13 residues. Germline lookup yields CDR1 MNHEY and CDR2 SVGAGI. CDR3 coding DNA: TGTGCCAGCAGTATGACACTAGCAGATACGCAGTATTTT. Protein sequence: CASSMTLADTQYF.

This clone has only a few counts. The chain uses TRBV14 and TRBJ1-3, with TRBD1 matching 7 bases. The CDR3 has 20 amino acids. Germline values: CDR1 SGHDN, CDR2 FVKESK. V lost 4 bases, J lost 0 bases, and 18 bases stayed unmatched. The CDR3 DNA is TGTGCCAGCAGCCCTCACCGCGTGGGTAGGGGGCTTCCCTCTGGAAACACCATATATTTT. As protein: CASSPHRVGRGLPSGNTIYF.

The chain is built from TRBV21-1 and TRBJ1-2; TRBD1, as called in the table, went unchecked against the DNA. TRBV21-1 is tagged as a pseudogene. This CDR3 is 13 amino acids long. CDR3 amino acids: CATRNRTNYGYTF. CDR3 DNA: TGTGCCACCAGGAACAGGACCAACTATGGCTACACCTTC.

This chain connects TRBV28 to TRBJ1-1; D gene uncertain. The V end lost 5 bases, the J end lost 0 bases, and 16 bases lay between the germline ends. This CDR3 has 16 amino acids. Germline CDR1 MDHEN, CDR2 SYDVKM. The CDR3 protein is CASSPRRLRMNTEAFF. The DNA for the CDR3 is TGTGCCAGCAGTCCCAGGAGACTGAGAATGAACACTGAAGCTTTCTTT.

The chain joins TRBV27 to TRBJ1-2; unclear D gene. Germline V CDR1 and CDR2: MNHEY, SMNVEV (reference sequence). This CDR3 comprises 13 residues. The V and J ends lost 5 bases and 8 bases respectively, with 15 bases between them. Here the CDR3 reads CASSLQPLWGYTF. As DNA, the CDR3 is TGTGCCAGCAGTCTCCAGCCGCTCTGGGGCTACACCTTC.

V and J are TRBV29-1 and TRBJ2-7; D is ambiguous. This CDR3 comprises 14 residues. CDR1 and CDR2 from the germline V gene are SQVTM and ANQGSEA. Between the trimmed V and J ends, which lost 6 bases and 0 bases, there was a span of 15 bases. As DNA, the CDR3 is TGCAGCGTAAAGTTAGACCAAATCTCCTACGAGCAGTACTTC. Amino acid sequence: CSVKLDQISYEQYF.

The chain employs TRBV25-1 and TRBJ2-3, with 9 positions matching TRBD1. The CDR3 loop spans 18 amino acids. With 6 bases clipped from V and 2 bases from J, the junction kept 15 bases outside the gene matches. Germline V gene sequence: CDR1 MGHDK, CDR2 SYGVNS. CDR3 residues: CASSRDRDLVGPTDTQYF. The CDR3 DNA sequence: TGTGCCAGCAGCCGGGACAGGGATTTAGTAGGGCCCACAGATACGCAGTATTTT. The full variable domain, its missing parts supplied by reference TRBV25-1 and TRBJ2-3, is EADIYQTPRYLVIGTGKKITLECSQTMGHDKMYWYQQDPGMELHLIHYSYGVNSTEKGDLSSESTVSRIRTEHFPLTLESARPSHTSQYLCASSRDRDLVGPTDTQYFGPGTRLTVL.

The gene calls are TRBV29-1 and TRBJ1-3; possible D gene TRBD1, 5 bases. Deletions cut 4 bases from V and 8 bases from J, with 12 bases between. The CDR3 is 12 amino acids. Germline loops: CDR1 SQVTM, CDR2 ANQGSEA. Here the CDR3 DNA reads TGCAGCGTTGGGGGGGGTTCGGACACCATATATTTT. It is translated as CSVGGGSDTIYF.

As DNA, the CDR3 is TGTGCCAGCAGTGAAGCGCGCAGCCGGTGGACTGAAGCTTTCTTT. Residues: CASSEARSRWTEAFF. V gene TRBV6-1 combines with J gene TRBJ1-1; D not certain. Between the trimmed V and J ends, which lost 0 bases and 5 bases, there was a span of 13 bases. Germline CDR1 reads MNHNS; CDR2 reads SASEGT. The CDR3 spans 15 residues.

The rearrangement uses TRBV27 and TRBJ2-2; 8 bases are a match to TRBD1. The V gene's germline CDR1 is MNHEY and CDR2 SMNVEV (reference sequence). The junction had 1 base not matched to a gene; V was cut back by 6 bases and J by 7 bases. The CDR3 extends over 12 amino acids. CDR3: CASRTGDGELFF. The CDR3 bases are TGTGCCAGCAGGACAGGGGACGGGGAGCTGTTTTTT.

The rearrangement links TRBV5-1 to TRBJ1-1; D is unclear. V was pared by 0 bases and J by 3 bases, with 15 bases between. The CDR3 extends over 16 amino acids. Germline V CDR1 and CDR2: SGHRS, YFSETQ. The CDR3 reads CASSLGFLGEDTEAFF. CDR3 DNA: TGCGCCAGCAGCTTGGGTTTCCTTGGGGAGGACACTGAAGCTTTCTTT.

The genes are TRBV7-2 and TRBJ1-5; TRBD1 matches 7 bases. Germline loops: CDR1 SGHTA, CDR2 FQGNSA. Trimming at V came to 0 bases and at J to 3 bases, leaving 2 bases not matched to a gene. This CDR3 is built from 15 residues. The CDR3 region is CASSLAGGVNQPQHF. CDR3 DNA: TGTGCCAGCAGCTTAGCAGGGGGCGTCAATCAGCCCCAGCATTTT.

This clone came up once. The chain combines TRBV30 with TRBJ1-5; 7 bases line up with TRBD1. V lost 2 bases to trimming and J lost 4 bases; unmatched junction nucleotides: 8. The length of the CDR3 is 15 residues. Germline lookup yields CDR1 GTSNPN and CDR2 SVGIG (reference sequence). The CDR3 region has the DNA TGTGCCTGGAGTCAGACCACAGGGGCAAATCAGCCCCAGCATTTT. This encodes CAWSQTTGANQPQHF.

The chain employs TRBV4-1 and TRBJ2-1, with D uncertain. V was cut by 4 bases and J by 7 bases, with 5 bases left in between. This CDR3 has 11 residues. Germline loops: CDR1 MGHRA, CDR2 YSYEKL. CDR3 region: CASSLSNEQFF. CDR3 DNA: TGCGCCAGCAGCCTTAGTAATGAGCAGTTCTTC.

The chain employs TRBV5-1 and TRBJ2-3, with unresolved D. The germline V and J ends were trimmed by 0 bases and 2 bases, with 10 bases remaining between them. The CDR3 is made up of 15 amino acids. Germline CDR1 SGHRS, CDR2 YFSETQ. CDR3 nucleotides: TGCGCCAGCAGCTTGGCTGGCAAGGTCACAGATACGCAGTATTTT. The encoded protein is CASSLAGKVTDTQYF. The full variable domain, completed using reference TRBV5-1 and TRBJ2-3, is KAGVTQTPRYLIKTRGQQVTLSCSPISGHRSVSWYQQTPGQGLQFLFEYFSETQRNKGNFPGRFSGRQFSNSRSEMNVSTLELGDSALYLCASSLAGKVTDTQYFGPGTRLTVL.

The chain links TRBV27 to TRBJ2-4; D possibly corresponds to TRBD2 (6 bases). This CDR3 is built from 14 residues. Germline CDR1 MNHEY, CDR2 SMNVEV (reference sequence). Deletions cut 6 bases from V and 0 bases from J, with 9 bases between. The CDR3 sequence is CASSPGLAKNIQYF. Here the CDR3 DNA reads TGTGCCAGCAGCCCGGGACTAGCCAAAAACATTCAGTACTTC.

The chain uses TRBV2 and TRBJ2-7, with a possible D match to TRBD1 (5 bases). Trimming cost V 2 bases and J 0 bases, with 11 bases left between them. The CDR3 runs to 15 residues. Germline CDR1 and CDR2: SNHLY and FYNNEI. CDR3 nucleotides: TGTGCCAGCAGTGAACGGCAGGGCCCCTCCTACGAGCAGTACTTC. It codes for CASSERQGPSYEQYF.

The V call is TRBV19, the J call TRBJ1-1; 9 bases are shared with TRBD1. V trimming: 6 bases; J trimming: 6 bases; junction bases outside the gene matches: 8. Germline V CDR1 and CDR2: LNHDA, SQIVND (reference sequence). The CDR3 consists of 14 residues. Here the CDR3 reads CASRLGQGISEAFF. The CDR3 nucleotides read TGTGCCAGTAGGCTTGGACAGGGGATATCTGAAGCTTTCTTT.

This CDR3 reads CASSPEGQTGELFF. The CDR3 DNA reads as TGCGCCAGCAGCCCGGAGGGACAGACCGGGGAGCTGTTTTTT. V is TRBV5-1 and J is TRBJ2-2, with D possibly TRBD1 on 7 matching bases. The germline V and J ends were trimmed by 4 bases and 5 bases, with 12 bases remaining between them. The CDR3 sequence is 14 residues long. Germline V gene data show CDR1 as SGHRS and CDR2 as YFSETQ.

The V call is TRBV19, the J call TRBJ2-2; possibly TRBD2 for D (6 bases). Per germline, CDR1 LNHDA and CDR2 SQIVND (reference sequence). The V end lost 7 bases, the J end lost 6 bases, and 15 bases lay between the germline ends. CDR3 length equals 14 residues. This CDR3 reads CASNLGLLAGELFF. The CDR3 DNA reads as TGTGCCAGTAACTTGGGACTTCTTGCCGGGGAGCTGTTTTTT. Complete variable domain (other parts from reference TRBV19 and TRBJ2-2): DGGITQSPKYLFRKEGQNVTLSCEQNLNHDAMYWYRQDPGQGLRLIYYSQIVNDFQKGDIAEGYSVSREKKESFPLTVTSAQKNPTAFYLCASNLGLLAGELFFGEGSRLTVL.

The chain uses TRBV6-5 and TRBJ1-1; D gene ambiguous. The CDR3 totals 15 residues. Germline V gene lookup returns CDR1 MNHEY and CDR2 SVGAGI. The ends were cut back, 4 bases at V and 4 bases at J, with 16 bases in the middle. The CDR3 sequence: CASSFDGVRVTEAFF. The CDR3 nucleotides are TGTGCCAGCAGTTTTGACGGGGTAAGGGTCACTGAAGCTTTCTTT.

The chain employs TRBV6-1 and TRBJ2-1; no firm D call. With 2 bases removed from V and 13 bases from J, the gap between germline ends came to 12 bases. Germline CDR1 MNHNS, CDR2 SASEGT. CDR3 length: 12 residues. CDR3 sequence (DNA): TGTGCCAGCAGTGAAATGCCGTCACCTCAGTTCTTC. It specifies CASSEMPSPQFF.

The chain links TRBV7-7 to TRBJ2-2; no firm D call. This CDR3 has 14 residues. V was cut by 3 bases and J by 0 bases, with 5 bases left in between. The germline V gene has CDR1 SSHAT and CDR2 FNYEAQ (reference sequence). This chain's CDR3 is CASSFGPNTGELFF. The CDR3 bases are TGTGCCAGCAGCTTTGGGCCGAACACCGGGGAGCTGTTTTTT.